One sample yielded the 3 T cell receptor beta chains listed below, sequenced in a study of T cell clonotyping in hematopoietic cell transplantation. TCRdb's table, derived via immunoSEQ multiplex PCR, lists solely in-frame clones and lacks some. The sample lists around 45,000 clones; about four fifths were seen once. Time point denoted: recipient sample about 28 days before transplant, after cytoreduction. The input for sequencing was peripheral blood mononuclear cells, taken before stem cell transplant. The receptors were gathered from a man aged 60-69 years with myelodysplastic syndrome. Some clones in this sample may be carry-over from other donors' samples.

The rearrangement joins TRBV27 to TRBJ1-6; 7 bases align to TRBD1. Germline CDR1 and CDR2: MNHEY and SMNVEV (reference sequence). V dropped 5 bases and J dropped 5; count of bases not matched to a gene: 12. The CDR3 length is 17 residues. DNA of the CDR3: TGTGCCAGCAGTAGTCCGACAGGGAGGTTAGATAATTCACCCCTCCACTTT. This translates into CASSSPTGRLDNSPLHF.

This clone was observed once. The chain couples TRBV4-2 to TRBJ1-2; possibly TRBD1 for D (6 bases). V gave up 1 base and J gave up 7 bases, with 13 bases separating them. The CDR3 consists of 14 residues. The V gene's germline CDR1 is LGHNA and CDR2 YNFKEQ. In DNA form, the CDR3 reads TGTGCCAGCAGCCAAGTCCAGGGGAACAGTGGCTACACCTTC. Its protein is CASSQVQGNSGYTF.

This clone appeared once. This chain joins TRBV4-2 and TRBJ2-3; 11 nucleotides line up with TRBD2. This CDR3 comprises 17 residues. CDR1 and CDR2 (germline): LGHNA, YNFKEQ. The V and J ends lost 4 bases and 5 bases, in that order; junction bases with no gene match: 11. The CDR3 region has the DNA TGTGCCAGCAGCCTGGAAGGTAGCGGGGGGGCGGGAGATACGCAGTATTTT. This gives the protein CASSLEGSGGAGDTQYF.